This TCR beta chain emerged from a study of somatic mutations in cytotoxic T cells in rheumatoid arthritis (dated by TCRdb to about 2017). Regarding the research as a whole: Right after diagnosis and prior to the start of any treatment, approximately 30 ml EDTA of peripheral blood was drawn from patients. Some V beta antibody-stained T-cell populations were flow-sorted on a FACSAria II or Sony SH800 at nearly 100% purity, and sorted V beta1+ cells also underwent TCRB sequencing. TCRB deep sequencing covered 50 to 75 patients with rheumatoid arthritis along with 20 healthy controls. Patients and controls did not essentially differ in median age, which was nearly identical between the groups. To characterize clonality, the study used TCRB deep sequencing while asking whether somatic mutations are carried by expanded CD8+ T-cell clones in newly diagnosed, untreated rheumatoid arthritis. Study-wide findings and limitations: No adjustment for multiple comparisons was made for the slight TRBV07 underrepresentation in patients. Several identical CD8+ TCRB sequences were found in both blood and synovial fluid, and in about an eighth of the roughly 60 patients the largest CD8+ clone exceeded 20% of CD8+ cells. The antigen targets of the expanded CD8+ clones were unknown, and absence from virus-specific databases did not rule out viral specificity. In patients, CD8+ clonality rose with age (Spearman r ~ 0.52), which was not the case in healthy controls. CD8+ T-cell clonality did not differ significantly between rheumatoid arthritis patients and age-matched healthy controls.

Regarding this clone: This receptor's antigen is unknown. Per-base qualities were not stored, and no clone one base away is much larger.

The CDR3 starts with the cysteine, ends with the phenylalanine, and has 15 residues. Solely the CDR3 DNA is kept, with 45 bases framed from the first base. V loses 1 base of germline sequence and J loses 0 bases, and the interval between the two ends is 8 bases. Sequences SGDLS (CDR1) and YYNGEE (CDR2) are obtained from the germline V gene. Positive magnetic bead selection on an AutoMACS was used to isolate CD4+ and CD8+ cells, with flow cytometry used to check purity. Clonal expansions were first screened by flow cytometry with a TCR V beta antibody panel, then characterized by TCRB deep sequencing of sorted CD8+ fractions. Isolation of peripheral blood mononuclear cells was done through Ficoll-Paque PLUS density gradient separation. Using Nucleospin Tissue or Tissue XS kits, DNA was extracted from CD4-enriched, CD8-enriched or PBMC samples, with quantification by a Qubit 2.0 fluorometer. Sequencing of TCRB CDR3 was done on genomic DNA with the immunoSEQ assay. In the paper's pipeline: Patient CD8+ clones larger than 1% were compared against published virus-specific TCRB sequences, and only a few matched. Analyses were restricted to productive TCRB rearrangements. Clonality was expressed as a Shannon entropy-based productive clonality index, with each clone defined by a unique TCRB CDR3 sequence. Repertoire overlap for a pair of samples was computed from each clone's template counts relative to total templates per sample. A correlation with a Spearman r of 0.55 to 0.75 was found between V-gene usage by flow cytometry and V-gene usage by TCRB sequencing. TCRdb's version of the immuneACCESS table is confined to in-frame rearrangements and falls short of the full clone set. An unresolved V gene accounts for under half of the shortfall where checked; the remainder is of unknown origin. From that table come the V and J calls and clone size; the DNA was used to work out D and trimming. Counted in this sample were 15,000 to 20,000 clones; roughly 80% of them appeared once. The leading ten clones occupy approximately 10% of the sample.

The sequence links TRBV9 to TRBJ2-1; a tentative D match to TRBD2 spans 6 bases. This clonotype originated in an adult with rheumatoid arthritis. The sequenced sample consisted of CD8+ T cells sorted from blood. The CDR3 amino acid sequence is: CASSVWDFSYNEQFF. The nucleotide sequence is TGTGCCAGCAGCGTATGGGACTTCTCCTACAATGAGCAGTTCTTC. Reference TRBV9 and TRBJ2-1 proteins supply the regions before and after the CDR3; the full variable domain is: DSGVTQTPKHLITATGQRVTLRCSPRSGDLSVYWYQQSLDQGLQFLIQYYNGEERAKGNILERFSAQQFPDLHSELNLSSLELGDSALYFCASSVWDFSYNEQFFGPGTRLTVL.